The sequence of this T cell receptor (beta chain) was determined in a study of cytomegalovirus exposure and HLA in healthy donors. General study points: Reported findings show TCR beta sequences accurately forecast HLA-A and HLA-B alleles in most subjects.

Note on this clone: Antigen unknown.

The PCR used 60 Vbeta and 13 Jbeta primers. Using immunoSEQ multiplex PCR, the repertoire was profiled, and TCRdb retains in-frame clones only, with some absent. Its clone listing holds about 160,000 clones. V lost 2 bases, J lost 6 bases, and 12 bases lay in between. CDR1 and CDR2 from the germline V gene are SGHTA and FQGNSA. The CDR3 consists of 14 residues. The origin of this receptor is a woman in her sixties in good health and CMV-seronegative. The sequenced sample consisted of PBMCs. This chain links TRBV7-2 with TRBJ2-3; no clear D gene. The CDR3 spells CASSLLGQRDTQYF. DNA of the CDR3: TGTGCCAGCAGCTTACTAGGTCAGAGGGATACGCAGTATTTT.